Shown below are 27 T cell receptor beta chains from a single sample sequenced in a study of tumor-infiltrating lymphocytes in primary liver carcinoma. Without any cell sorting, about 18-30 mg of bulk tissue yielded co-extracted RNA and DNA. Constant-region priming of about 520 ng total RNA yielded TCR beta cDNA. A slightly modified ARM-PCR protocol with three nested multiplex PCR rounds produced these TCR beta libraries. Researchers ran the first two PCR rounds for 9 to 10 cycles each with TRBV1-TRBV30 forward primers and a C-beta reverse primer. TCRdb reprocessed the multiplex PCR reads with MiXCR, giving one entry per CDR3 protein. The sample has around 71,000 distinct CDR3 sequences, 70% to 75% seen once. What was sequenced was liver tumor tissue from sampling region 4. Regarding subset: tumor region T4, right-lateral pole. The receptors here all came from a woman aged 55-75 years with primary liver carcinoma and hepatitis B virus infection.

To note about this clonotype: Germline is not matched at one junction end, which may reflect a read error. The rearrangement uses TRBV5-1 and TRBJ2-5; 7 bases agree with TRBD1. Looked up from germline, CDR1 is SGHRS and CDR2 is YFSETQ. The CDR3 is made up of 19 amino acids. The CDR3 loop is CTSSLAGVGGATSQETQYF. The CDR3, as DNA: TGCACCAGCAGCTTGGCAGGGGTAGGGGGCGCCACAAGCCAAGAGACCCAGTACTTC.

Comments on this clonotype: A clone one base away is much larger, so this may be a read error. This chain connects TRBV28 to TRBJ1-2, with a tentative D call TRBD1 (6 bases). Germline V gene sequence: CDR1 MDHEN, CDR2 SYDVKM. V dropped 4 bases and J dropped 1 base, with 16 bases sitting between them. This CDR3 contains 16 residues. The CDR3 spells CASSSQGQCLNYGYTF. The CDR3, as DNA: TGTGCCAGCAGTTCACAAGGACAGTGCCTTAACTATGGCTACACCTTC.

Details on this clonotype: Germline is not matched at one junction end, which may reflect a read error. Written as DNA, the CDR3 is TGCAGCGTCGACCCAACTAACACAGATACGCAGTGTTTT. Residues: CSVDPTNTDTQCF. The gene calls are TRBV29-1 and TRBJ2-3; D remains unclear. CDR1 and CDR2 (germline): SQVTM, ANQGSEA. CDR3 length equals 13 residues.

This clonotype was seen only a few times. The DNA of the CDR3 is TGTGCCAGCAGTTTATCGACCGCAGGGGCTCAGCCCCAGCATTTT. Its protein is CASSLSTAGAQPQHF. The V call is TRBV28, the J call TRBJ1-5, with a possible D match to TRBD1 (6 bases). This CDR3 contains 15 residues. Germline CDR1 and CDR2: MDHEN and SYDVKM. V was shortened by 1 base and J by 6 bases, with 13 bases between the two germline ends.

Only one count was recorded for this clonotype. The junction differs from germline at one of its ends, possibly a read error. V is TRBV29-1 and J is TRBJ2-3, with D perhaps matching TRBD1 (5 bases). The CDR3 spans 15 residues. The germline CDR1 and CDR2 sequences are SQVTM and ANQGSEA. CDR3 sequence reads: CSAGKVQGTTDTQFF. The DNA of the CDR3 is TGCAGCGCTGGGAAGGTTCAGGGTACCACAGATACGCAGTTTTTT.

V and J are TRBV11-3 and TRBJ1-2; D is undetermined. CDR3 size: 12 residues. V was cut by 1 base and J by 7 bases, with 7 bases left in between. Germline V lookup: CDR1 SGHNT, CDR2 YENEEA. CDR3 nucleotide sequence: TGTGCCAGCAGCTTAGGGACCTTTGGCTACACCTTC. This sequence encodes CASSLGTFGYTF.

Concerning this clonotype itself: The conserved final phenylalanine or tryptophan is absent from the CDR3, which likely points to a read error. The V and J genes are TRBV11-2 and TRBJ2-3; D not resolved. Germline V gives CDR1 SGHAT, CDR2 FQNNGV. There are 14 residues in the CDR3. The germline V and J ends were trimmed by 5 bases and 2 bases, with 11 bases remaining between them. CDR3 amino acids: CASSPGSPTDTQYY. The DNA of the CDR3 is TGTGCCAGCAGCCCCGGATCACCCACAGATACGCAGTATTAT.

In regard to this clonotype: A much larger clone differs from this one at a single base, so this may be a read error. V gene TRBV28 combines with J gene TRBJ2-2; no clear D gene. The germline CDR1 and CDR2 sequences are MDHEN and SYDVKM. The germline V and J ends were trimmed by 5 bases and 3 bases, with 4 bases remaining between them. This CDR3 contains 12 residues. CDR3 nucleotide sequence: TGTGCCAGCAGTCTCCACACCGGGGAGCTGTTTTTT. Translated: CASSLHTGELFF.

In the case of this clonotype: The missing conserved phenylalanine or tryptophan at the end of this CDR3 makes a read error likely. This rearrangement joins TRBV11-2 to TRBJ2-7, with 8 bases fitting TRBD2. Germline values: CDR1 SGHAT, CDR2 FQNNGV. The CDR3 extends over 16 amino acids. The CDR3 DNA follows: TGTGTCAGCACGACTCCTGGGCGGGAGGCAAGGGGGGAGCAGTACCAC. Translation: CVSTTPGREARGEQYH.

As regards this clonotype: The junction departs from germline at one end; a sequencing error may be responsible. The chain uses TRBV12-3 or TRBV12-4 and TRBJ2-7, with D unresolved. CDR3 length: 15 residues. Here the CDR3 reads CACSFDLNATYEQYF. The CDR3 nucleotides read TGTGCCTGCAGTTTCGATCTGAACGCGACCTACGAGCAGTACTTC.

With respect to this clonotype: Compared with germline, one end of the junction differs, possibly owing to a read error. The V gene is TRBV6-5, the J gene TRBJ1-2; D might be TRBD1 (5 bases). In germline, CDR1 is MNHEY, CDR2 SVGAGI. The CDR3 has 14 amino acids. CDR3 residues: CASRYQGGNYGYIF. The CDR3 coding sequence is TGTGCCAGCAGGTACCAGGGTGGGAACTATGGCTACATCTTC.

Regarding this clonotype: The final CDR3 position lacks the conserved phenylalanine or tryptophan, pointing to a likely read error. As DNA, the CDR3 is TGCGCCAGCAGCCGGCGGATCAGCACTAATGAAAAACTGTTTTTA. Translated: CASSRRISTNEKLFL. The rearrangement joins TRBV4-1 to TRBJ1-4; D uncertain. Germline V lookup: CDR1 MGHRA, CDR2 YSYEKL. The CDR3 runs 15 residues. Trimming took 4 bases from V and 2 from J, leaving 11 bases between them.

The V and J genes are TRBV6-2 or TRBV6-3 and TRBJ2-7, with D perhaps TRBD2 (6 bases). V was trimmed by 9 bases and J by 2 bases, leaving 17 bases between them. Germline lookup yields CDR1 MNHEY and CDR2 SVGEGT. The CDR3 has 14 amino acids. CDR3 region: CASSRLEGAYEQYF. As DNA, the CDR3 is TGTGCCAGTAGCAGACTAGAGGGTGCCTACGAGCAGTACTTC.

CDR3 DNA sequence: TGTGCCACCAACCCAAGGACTGGGGGGTCGGAGACCCAGTACTTC. Translating it yields CATNPRTGGSETQYF. The chain combines TRBV6-1 with TRBJ2-5; D perhaps matches TRBD2 (6 bases). The length of the CDR3 is 15 residues. Trimming shortened V by 10 bases and J by 5 bases, and 23 bases separated the two germline ends. From germline, CDR1 is MNHNS and CDR2 SASEGT.

There are a few counts of this clonotype. This may arise from a read error, as a much more abundant clone is one base away. The chain combines TRBV7-9 with TRBJ1-1, with 7 positions matching TRBD1. J was trimmed by 4 bases and V by 5 bases; bases with no gene match: 10. The CDR3 is made up of 15 amino acids. The germline CDR1 and CDR2 sequences are SEHNR and FQNEAQ (reference sequence). As DNA, the CDR3 is TGTGCCAGCAGCCGACCGGGGGCAGGGGGCACTGAAGCTTTCTTT. It encodes CASSRPGAGGTEAFF.

Worth noting for this clonotype: The conserved phenylalanine or tryptophan is not found at the CDR3 terminus, so this likely reflects a read error. The chain uses TRBV10-3 and TRBJ2-6, with D uncertain. The CDR3 contains 15 residues. The germline CDR1 and CDR2 sequences are ENHRY and SYGVKD. The CDR3 DNA is TGTACCATCAGTGAGTCATGGTCTGGGGCCAACGTCCTGACTTTG. It translates to CTISESWSGANVLTL.

This clonotype has just a few counts. The V gene is TRBV29-1, the J gene TRBJ2-3, with 7 bases that match TRBD1. CDR1 is SQVTM and CDR2 is ANQGSEA in the germline V gene. Trimming at V came to 7 bases and at J to 3 bases, leaving 7 bases not matched to a gene. This CDR3 is built from 13 residues. The CDR3: CSALTGETDTQYF. CDR3 nucleotides: TGCAGCGCGTTAACAGGGGAGACAGATACGCAGTATTTT.

Worth noting for this clonotype: A much bigger clone sits one base away, suggesting this may be a read error. J is TRBJ1-6 and V is TRBV15, with 7 bases that match TRBD1. The CDR3 length is 15 residues. The germline V gene encodes CDR1 LNHNV and CDR2 YYDKDF (reference sequence). Written as DNA, the CDR3 is TGTGCCACCAGCAGAGAGACAGGGTACAATTCACCCCCCCACTTT. It specifies CATSRETGYNSPPHF.

Remarks on this clonotype: Relative to the germline gene, one junction end is altered; a read error may explain this. This chain links TRBV11-2 with TRBJ2-3; D may be TRBD2 (5 bases). This CDR3 has 17 residues. The germline gives CDR1 SGHAT, CDR2 FQNNGV. The CDR3 region has the DNA TGTGCCAGCAGCTTAGCAGTGGGGAGAAGGAGCATAGATATGCAGTATTTT. Protein product: CASSLAVGRRSIDMQYF.

This sequence joins TRBV28 and TRBJ1-6, with D unclear. Germline lookup yields CDR1 MDHEN and CDR2 SYDVKM. With 10 bases removed from V and 6 bases from J, the gap between germline ends came to 34 bases. This CDR3 has 20 amino acids. CDR3 protein: CANSPSTMGTWVLGNSPLHF. CDR3 nucleotides: TGTGCCAACAGCCCCTCGACAATGGGAACTTGGGTCCTGGGTAATTCACCCCTCCACTTT.

Of note for this clonotype: A junction boundary mismatches the germline segment, possibly from a read error. This sequence joins TRBV11-3 and TRBJ2-1; no firm D call. Looked up from germline, CDR1 is SGHNT and CDR2 is YENEEA. The CDR3 is 14 amino acids. The CDR3 nucleotides read TGTGCTAGCAGCATAGATAACCAAGGAGTGGAGCAGTCCTTC. It is translated as CASSIDNQGVEQSF.

This clonotype was recorded many times. The chain has TRBV30 and TRBJ1-3, with a weak D call TRBD1 (6 bases). Looked up from germline, CDR1 is GTSNPN and CDR2 is SVGIG (reference sequence). This CDR3 is 13 amino acids long. V gave up 5 bases and J gave up 0 bases, with 8 bases separating them. The CDR3 region has the DNA TGTGCCTGGCAGGGGCACTCTGGAAACACCATATATTTT. Translated: CAWQGHSGNTIYF.

This clonotype rates as medium-sized. The chain has TRBV11-2 and TRBJ2-3, with D maybe TRBD2 (7 bases). The CDR3 is made up of 15 amino acids. CDR1 SGHAT and CDR2 FQNNGV come from the germline V gene. Trimming removed 5 bases from V and 5 bases from J, with 17 bases in between. CDR3 in amino acids: CASSPQRGGLDTQYF. In DNA form, the CDR3 reads TGTGCCAGCAGCCCACAGAGGGGGGGCTTAGATACGCAGTATTTT.

Regarding this clonotype: A single base separates this from a much larger clone, so it may be a read error. The rearrangement links TRBV2 to TRBJ2-7, with TRBD1 matching 8 bases. The ends lost 2 bases at V and 9 bases at J; junction bases unmatched: 9. The germline CDR1 and CDR2 sequences are SNHLY and FYNNEI. The CDR3 runs to 14 residues. The chain's CDR3 is CASSERGRGPGQYF. For the CDR3, the DNA is TGTGCCAGCAGTGAAAGGGGCAGGGGGCCCGGGCAGTACTTC.

On this clonotype itself: A read error may be the cause here, since a much bigger clone is one base away. In nucleotides, the CDR3 is TGTGCCAGTGGGGACTGTCGGGAGGTCACAGATACGCAGTATTTT. Amino acids: CASGDCREVTDTQYF. This chain links TRBV28 with TRBJ2-3, with 7 bases lining up with TRBD2. There are 15 residues in the CDR3. Trimming at V came to 9 bases and at J to 2 bases, leaving 11 bases not matched to a gene. Germline V gene data show CDR1 as MDHEN and CDR2 as SYDVKM.

The chain joins TRBV29-1 to TRBJ1-1; D is ambiguous. This CDR3 has 13 residues. With 7 bases removed from V and 0 bases from J, the gap between germline ends came to 12 bases. Germline CDR1 and CDR2: SQVTM and ANQGSEA. CDR3 region: CSASGMMNTEAFF. CDR3 nucleotide sequence: TGCAGCGCCTCAGGAATGATGAACACTGAAGCTTTCTTT.

A note on this clonotype: This CDR3 fails to terminate in the conserved phenylalanine or tryptophan, so it likely reflects a read error. This chain connects TRBV11-2 to TRBJ2-3; 11 bases map to TRBD2. Per germline, CDR1 SGHAT and CDR2 FQNNGV. This CDR3 region has 15 residues. CDR3 nucleotides: TGCGCCAGCAGCACTGGACTAGCGGGCCCAGATACGCAGTATATT. It translates to CASSTGLAGPDTQYI.